This section outlines one TCR beta chain sequence together with its context. Its antigen is currently unknown. This sample was included in a study of beta chain features in type 1 diabetes. What was sequenced were expressed TCRB transcripts, since all of the isolated RNA had been reverse transcribed. Reads from naive, central memory and regulatory T cell samples averaged around 4 million. Generated by immunoSEQ multiplex PCR, the TCRdb table keeps only in-frame clones and is missing some. Among around 140,000 clones listed, 10% were seen once. Study results and limitations: Among all four CD4+ subsets, Type 1 diabetes patients had TCRB CDR3s that were moderately but significantly shorter. VDJ junctions sequenced from type 1 diabetes patients showed fewer insertions and more deletions.

Each of the CD4+ naive, central memory, regulatory and stem cell-like memory populations was sorted via CD45RO/CCR7/CD25/CD127/CD95/CD27. Trimming took 4 bases from V and 3 from J, leaving 5 bases between them. This CDR3 comprises 11 residues. CDR1 is SGHDT and CDR2 is YYEEEE in the germline V gene. The V call is TRBV5-6, the J call TRBJ2-7; D uncertain. This sequence originates from a man between 18 and 35 years old in good health. Sequenced: naive CD4+ T cells from blood. CDR3 amino acids: CASSTYYEQYF. The CDR3 coding sequence is TGTGCCAGCAGCACCTACTACGAGCAGTACTTC.